The 6 T cell receptor beta chains presented below share a single source sample, sequenced in a study of spatial heterogeneity in lung cancer. The sample's time point: sample taken at primary tumor resection. Whole RNA, isolated from tumor, nontumor lung or frozen PBMC, was sequenced without prior sorting. One entry per CDR3 protein, called by TCRdb with MiXCR from the 5' RACE reads. The sample holds some 50,000 distinct CDR3 sequences, around 11% seen once. The source was PBMCs, collected at surgery. Receptors were obtained from a female donor with early-stage non-small cell lung cancer.

The chain is built from TRBV6-5 and TRBJ2-7; D is unresolved. The CDR3 spans 15 residues. CDR1 and CDR2 (germline): MNHEY, SVGAGI. Trimming shortened V by 2 bases and J by 0 bases, and 11 bases separated the two germline ends. The CDR3 coding sequence is TGTGCCAGCAGTTACGCCAGAACTAACTCCTACGAGCAGTACTTC. Translation: CASSYARTNSYEQYF.

The chain carries TRBV6-6 and TRBJ2-1; 13 bases are shared with TRBD2. This CDR3 is built from 16 residues. From germline, CDR1 is MNHNY and CDR2 SVGAGI (reference sequence). V gave up 2 bases and J gave up 6 bases; unmatched junction bases: 4. Here the CDR3 reads CASSYGTSGVSNEQFF. As DNA, the CDR3 is TGTGCCAGCAGTTACGGGACTAGCGGGGTGTCCAATGAGCAGTTCTTC.

Ten or more counts support this clonotype. This chain links TRBV20-1 with TRBJ2-3, with D possibly being TRBD1 (5 bases). Germline assignment: CDR1 DFQATT and CDR2 SNEGSKA (reference sequence). CDR3 size: 15 residues. The germline V and J ends were trimmed by 5 bases and 2 bases, with 17 bases remaining between them. The chain's CDR3 is CSAVPLRAVTDTQYF. The CDR3 DNA reads as TGCAGTGCTGTTCCCCTCAGGGCGGTCACAGATACGCAGTATTTT.

This sequence joins TRBV4-1 and TRBJ2-1; D is unclear. The germline V gene encodes CDR1 MGHRA and CDR2 YSYEKL. Trimming stripped 0 bases from V and 4 bases from J, with 4 bases between. The CDR3 extends over 13 amino acids. CDR3 in DNA: TGCGCCAGCAGCCAAGACGGATACAATGAGCAGTTCTTC. This gives the protein CASSQDGYNEQFF.

A few counts support this clonotype. The V gene is TRBV20-1, the J gene TRBJ1-1; perhaps TRBD1 as D (5 bases). The V end was cut by 0 bases, the J end by 3 bases, with 11 bases between. This CDR3 has 14 amino acids. Germline V gene data show CDR1 as DFQATT and CDR2 as SNEGSKA (reference sequence). CDR3 nucleotides: TGCAGTGCTAGAGATCCCCTGGGGGACACTGAAGCTTTCTTT. Translating it yields CSARDPLGDTEAFF.

The chain employs TRBV20-1 and TRBJ1-1; D is perhaps TRBD1 (5 bases). Looked up from germline, CDR1 is DFQATT and CDR2 is SNEGSKA (reference sequence). This CDR3 spans 14 amino acids. The V end lost 5 bases, the J end lost 5 bases, and 18 bases lay between the germline ends. The CDR3 region is CSAPRGGGRTEAFF. Here the CDR3 DNA reads TGCAGTGCTCCCCGTGGGGGGGGACGGACTGAAGCTTTCTTT.